This TCR beta chain emerged from a study of regulatory T cells in long-lasting Graves disease. Study-level background: Persistent cases were those of Graves' disease that involved over 5 years of antithyroid drugs with positive TSH receptor antibodies.

This clonotype was observed a handful of times. Combining iRepertoire HTBI primers with Arm-PCR of CDR3 regions, the authors built TCR beta libraries. TCRdb independently ran MiXCR on the multiplex PCR reads; one entry per CDR3 protein. The sample lists 350,000 to 500,000 distinct CDR3 sequences, approximately 22% seen once, with around 15% in the top ten. The sample's time point: persistent/refractory GD, antithyroid drugs over 5 years with positive TRAb. RNA extracted from PBMCs served as the sequencing template. This receptor was identified in a female donor with Graves disease. Material: peripheral blood mononuclear cells (PBMCs), obtained when the disease was refractory, from a patient treated with antithyroid drugs.

This CDR3 reads CAISDREGQGGSEQFF. The CDR3 nucleotides are TGTGCCATCAGTGATCGAGAGGGACAGGGAGGGTCGGAGCAGTTCTTC. The chain uses TRBV10-3 and TRBJ2-1; TRBD1 aligns across 9 bases. Looked up from germline, CDR1 is ENHRY and CDR2 is SYGVKD. With 3 bases clipped from V and 10 bases from J, the junction kept 13 bases outside the gene matches. This CDR3 has 16 amino acids.